Shown below are 20 T cell receptor beta chains from a single sample sequenced in a study of blood T cell repertoires in COVID-19. Here immunoSEQ multiplex PCR was the method, and the copy in TCRdb shows in-frame clones only, minus some. Counted here are under 70,000 clones, about nine tenths occurring once; the ten biggest clones make up approximately 40%. Material for sequencing was peripheral blood. The receptor source for this set is a woman aged 60-70 years with COVID-19, enrolled during active disease.

The V and J genes are TRBV5-5 and TRBJ2-1; 7 nucleotides agree with TRBD2. There are 17 residues in the CDR3. Germline assignment: CDR1 SGHKS and CDR2 YYEKEE (reference sequence). Trimming cost V 3 bases and J 5 bases; bases outside gene matches: 14. The CDR3 DNA is TGTGCCAGCAGCTGGGGGGGTGTGGCAGGTTGGAACAATGAGCAGTTCTTC. Amino acids: CASSWGGVAGWNNEQFF.

This sequence joins TRBV2 and TRBJ2-7; D uncertain. This CDR3 spans 10 amino acids. From germline, CDR1 is SNHLY and CDR2 FYNNEI. V was cut by 7 bases and J by 5 bases, with 6 bases left in between. The CDR3 coding sequence is TGTGCCAGCATGGGCCACGAGCAGTACTTC. Its protein is CASMGHEQYF.

This CDR3 is CASSVASGGPGETQYF. DNA of the CDR3: TGTGCCAGCAGCGTAGCTTCCGGGGGGCCGGGTGAGACCCAGTACTTC. V is TRBV9 and J is TRBJ2-5; perhaps TRBD2 as D (7 bases). Per the germline V gene, CDR1 is SGDLS and CDR2 is YYNGEE. Trimming stripped 0 bases from V and 5 bases from J, with 17 bases between. The CDR3 has 16 residues.

This clone was found once. The chain carries TRBV19 and TRBJ1-5; the D gene is possibly TRBD1 (5 bases). Germline values: CDR1 LNHDA, CDR2 SQIVND (reference sequence). Trimming removed 9 bases at V and 3 bases at J, with 9 bases between. CDR3 size: 12 residues. The chain's CDR3 is CASNRFNQPQHF. Written as DNA, the CDR3 is TGTGCCAGCAACAGGTTCAATCAGCCCCAGCATTTT. Complete variable domain (other parts from reference TRBV19 and TRBJ1-5): DGGITQSPKYLFRKEGQNVTLSCEQNLNHDAMYWYRQDPGQGLRLIYYSQIVNDFQKGDIAEGYSVSREKKESFPLTVTSAQKNPTAFYLCASNRFNQPQHFGDGTRLSIL.

This clone was detected once. This rearrangement joins TRBV19 to TRBJ2-7, with no clear D. The germline V gene encodes CDR1 LNHDA and CDR2 SQIVND (reference sequence). V gave up 4 bases and J gave up 4 bases, with 11 bases separating them. The CDR3 is 13 residues long. CDR3 residues: CASSSGRYYEQYF. As DNA, the CDR3 is TGTGCCAGTAGTAGCGGCAGATATTACGAGCAGTACTTC.

This clone showed up just once. The J gene is TRBJ1-5, the V gene TRBV19; 9 nucleotides align to TRBD1. Germline V gene data show CDR1 as LNHDA and CDR2 as SQIVND (reference sequence). The CDR3 runs 15 residues. V lost 5 bases to trimming and J lost 9 bases; unmatched junction nucleotides: 11. The CDR3 loop reads CASSVQGAPGPPQHF. CDR3 in DNA: TGTGCCAGTAGTGTACAGGGGGCCCCAGGCCCGCCCCAGCATTTT.

The rearrangement joins TRBV6-5 to TRBJ2-7; unclear D gene. The CDR3 spans 12 residues. Germline values: CDR1 MNHEY, CDR2 SVGAGI. Trimming removed 3 bases from V and 2 bases from J, with 5 bases in between. CDR3 protein: CASSYATYEQYF. DNA for the CDR3: TGTGCCAGCAGTTATGCGACCTACGAGCAGTACTTC.

V usage is TRBV11-3 and J usage is TRBJ1-1; D is ambiguous. The CDR3 length is 11 residues. V gave up 6 bases and J gave up 4 bases, with 6 bases separating them. Germline V gene lookup returns CDR1 SGHNT and CDR2 YENEEA. The CDR3 reads CASSRGTEAFF. The CDR3 DNA sequence: TGTGCCAGCAGTCGGGGCACTGAAGCTTTCTTT.

The rearrangement uses TRBV4-1 and TRBJ2-2; D possibly corresponds to TRBD2 (6 bases). CDR1 is MGHRA and CDR2 is YSYEKL in the germline V gene. Trimming took off 0 bases at V and 5 bases at J, with 10 bases between the two ends. The CDR3 consists of 15 residues. The CDR3 loop reads CASSQEGRGTGELFF. DNA of the CDR3: TGCGCCAGCAGCCAAGAGGGCCGGGGGACCGGGGAGCTGTTTTTT.

J is TRBJ1-4 and V is TRBV28; D call uncertain. V was cut by 3 bases and J by 5 bases, with 13 bases left in between. Germline V lookup: CDR1 MDHEN, CDR2 SYDVKM. The length of the CDR3 is 15 residues. The CDR3 DNA reads TGTGCCAGCAGTTTGGAGGGCGCATCCAATGAAAAACTGTTTTTT. This codes for CASSLEGASNEKLFF.

To note about this clone: This same CDR3 is encoded by further DNA sequences in the sample. The chain couples TRBV20-1 to TRBJ2-7, with D possibly being TRBD1 (5 bases). The CDR3 extends over 11 amino acids. Trimming stripped 3 bases from V and 3 bases from J, with 6 bases between. Germline-derived CDR1 and CDR2 are DFQATT and SNEGSKA (reference sequence). The CDR3 sequence: CSARQGYEQYF. The CDR3 DNA reads as TGCAGTGCTAGGCAGGGCTACGAGCAGTACTTC.

CDR3 nucleotide sequence: TGTGCCAGCAGCTCTGGACTGCTGTACGATGAGCAGTTCTTC. This sequence encodes CASSSGLLYDEQFF. The genes are TRBV7-2 and TRBJ2-1; possibly TRBD2 for D (5 bases). Trimming stripped 4 bases from V and 8 bases from J, with 15 bases between. Germline CDR1 SGHTA, CDR2 FQGNSA. This CDR3 is 14 amino acids long.

This chain uses TRBV28 with TRBJ2-2; D gene unclear. This CDR3 is built from 16 residues. With 6 bases removed from V and 5 bases from J, the gap between germline ends came to 19 bases. The germline V gene has CDR1 MDHEN and CDR2 SYDVKM. The CDR3 nucleotides read TGTGCCAGCAGACCAACTTACCCGAGTGATACCGGGGAGCTGTTTTTT. Translated: CASRPTYPSDTGELFF.

The chain joins TRBV25-1 to TRBJ2-5; 7 nucleotides match TRBD2. The CDR3 contains 15 residues. The junction had 5 bases not matched to a gene; V was cut back by 3 bases and J by 1 base. Germline V gene data show CDR1 as MGHDK and CDR2 as SYGVNS. In nucleotides, the CDR3 is TGTGCCAGCAGTGACGATTGGGGGGGCCAAGAGACCCAGTACTTC. This gives the protein CASSDDWGGQETQYF.

The V gene is TRBV9, the J gene TRBJ2-2; the D gene is possibly TRBD1 (6 bases). The V gene lost 0 bases and the J gene lost 7 bases, with 10 bases spanning the gap. The CDR3 runs 14 residues. Per germline, CDR1 SGDLS and CDR2 YYNGEE. The CDR3 bases are TGTGCCAGCAGCGTAGCAGGGGCCGGCGGGGAGCTGTTTTTT. It translates to CASSVAGAGGELFF.

This clone was seen just once. J is TRBJ2-5 and V is TRBV7-2; perhaps TRBD2 as D (6 bases). V was clipped by 4 bases and J by 2 bases, with 11 bases between them. Germline CDR1 and CDR2: SGHTA and FQGNSA. The CDR3 runs 14 residues. This chain's CDR3 is CASSSPGTQETQYF. DNA for the CDR3: TGTGCCAGCAGCTCTCCCGGGACTCAAGAGACCCAGTACTTC.

The gene calls are TRBV15 and TRBJ1-4; D is possibly TRBD1 (6 bases). The V end lost 3 bases, the J end lost 0 bases, and 11 bases lay between the germline ends. This CDR3 contains 16 residues. The germline CDR1 and CDR2 sequences are LNHNV and YYDKDF (reference sequence). The CDR3 protein is CATSRDRPTTNEKLFF. The CDR3 nucleotides read TGTGCCACCAGCAGGGACAGACCTACAACTAATGAAAAACTGTTTTTT.

The gene calls are TRBV6-6 and TRBJ2-5; D may be TRBD2 (5 bases). The V gene lost 2 bases and the J gene lost 3 bases, with 13 bases spanning the gap. The CDR3 spans 15 residues. From germline, CDR1 is MNHNY and CDR2 SVGAGI (reference sequence). DNA of the CDR3: TGTGCCAGCAGTTACCTCCCCGACGGGAAAGAGACCCAGTACTTC. Its protein is CASSYLPDGKETQYF.

The chain couples TRBV10-2 to TRBJ2-2, with D tentatively TRBD2 (5 bases). The CDR3 totals 13 residues. V was trimmed by 4 bases and J by 6 bases, leaving 9 bases between them. CDR1 and CDR2 from the germline V gene are WSHSY and SAAADI. The CDR3 DNA follows: TGCGCCAGCAGTGCCATGGAGGCCGGGGAGCTGTTTTTT. Its protein is CASSAMEAGELFF.

On this clone itself: An end of the junction differs from the germline gene, which may be a read error. The V gene is TRBV7-9, the J gene TRBJ2-7, with D unresolved. The CDR3 totals 14 residues. The germline V gene encodes CDR1 SEHNR and CDR2 FQNEAQ (reference sequence). CDR3 in amino acids: CASSNLQPAETLLF. The CDR3 bases are TGTGCCAGCAGCAATCTCCAACCGGCGGAAACCCTGCTCTTC. The variable domain in full, with the rest retrieved from reference TRBV7-9 and TRBJ2-7, is DTGVSQNPRHKITKRGQNVTFRCDPISEHNRLYWYRQTLGQGPEFLTYFQNEAQLEKSRLLSDRFSAERPKGSFSTLEIQRTEQGDSAMYLCASSNLQPAETLLFGPGTRLTVT.